These T cell receptor beta chains were read from a single sample in a study of blood T cell repertoires in COVID-19. The protocol was immunoSEQ multiplex PCR, while the TCRdb copy is restricted to in-frame clones and leaves out a portion. The table includes roughly 84,000 clones, around 85% detected once. The sample was peripheral blood. The receptor set was obtained from a man aged 80 or over with active or convalescent COVID-19. Each CDR3 is given with its conserved first and last residue. The D gene is left open where the match is weak. The size field is filled for only some rows; it gives once, few, many or a size class.

V,D,length,size,J,CDR3,DNA
TRBV25-1,NA,13,NA,TRBJ1-5,CASSGGQNQPQHF,TGTGCCAGCAGTGGAGGACAGAATCAGCCCCAGCATTTT
TRBV24-1,NA,14,NA,TRBJ2-2,CATSKGLDTGELFF,TGTGCCACCAGTAAGGGACTCGACACCGGGGAGCTGTTTTTT
TRBV30,NA,11,NA,TRBJ1-1,CAWRSPGEAFF,TGTGCCTGGAGAAGCCCGGGGGAAGCTTTCTTT
TRBV7-7,NA,13,NA,TRBJ1-4,CASTAGANEKLFF,TGTGCTAGCACCGCAGGGGCTAATGAAAAACTGTTTTTT
TRBV19,NA,12,NA,TRBJ1-4,CASRQTNEKLFF,TGTGCCAGTAGACAAACTAATGAAAAACTGTTTTTT
TRBV18,NA,14,NA,TRBJ1-1,CASSPDQGSPEAFF,TGTGCCAGCTCACCAGACCAGGGTAGCCCTGAAGCTTTCTTT
TRBV19,TRBD1,17,NA,TRBJ1-4,CASSTLDRVGSNEKLFF,TGTGCCAGTAGTACTTTGGACAGGGTTGGGAGTAATGAAAAACTGTTTTTT
TRBV5-1,TRBD1,15,NA,TRBJ2-1,CASSHGGQAYNEQFF,TGCGCCAGCAGCCACGGGGGACAGGCCTACAATGAGCAGTTCTTC
TRBV18,TRBD2,16,NA,TRBJ2-1,CASSPLGLASPGEQFF,TGTGCCAGCTCACCACTAGGACTAGCCTCACCTGGGGAGCAGTTCTTC
TRBV19,NA,14,few,TRBJ1-2,CASSTGHILYGYTF,TGTGCCAGTAGTACTGGACACATACTCTATGGCTACACCTTC
TRBV12-5,NA,13,NA,TRBJ1-2,CASGLTDKYGYTF,TGTGCTAGTGGTTTGACAGACAAATATGGCTACACCTTC
TRBV19,TRBD2,15,once,TRBJ2-1,CASSTGTRWFNEQFF,TGTGCCAGTAGTACCGGGACTAGGTGGTTTAATGAGCAGTTCTTC
TRBV5-1,NA,17,NA,TRBJ2-6,CASSPWLGGSGANVLTF,TGCGCCAGCAGCCCTTGGTTGGGAGGCTCTGGGGCCAACGTCCTGACTTTC
TRBV5-4,NA,14,NA,TRBJ2-5,CASSGGHPQETQYF,TGTGCCAGCAGCGGGGGACACCCCCAAGAGACCCAGTACTTC
TRBV19,TRBD1,15,NA,TRBJ1-3,CASRGGTGKGNTIYF,TGTGCCAGTAGGGGGGGGACAGGGAAGGGAAACACCATATATTTT
TRBV7-2,NA,15,NA,TRBJ2-2,CASSLEGGRTGELFF,TGTGCCAGCAGCTTAGAGGGGGGGCGCACCGGGGAGCTGTTTTTT
TRBV7-9,NA,13,NA,TRBJ2-3,CASSATGTDTQYF,TGTGCCAGCAGCGCAACGGGCACAGATACGCAGTATTTT
TRBV6-5,TRBD1,14,NA,TRBJ1-5,CASSRQGDNQPQHF,TGTGCCAGCAGTCGACAGGGAGACAATCAGCCCCAGCATTTT
TRBV3-1/TRBV3-2,TRBD2,14,NA,TRBJ2-2,CASSRTGLVGELFF,TGTGCCAGCAGCCGCACCGGACTAGTCGGGGAGCTGTTTTTT
TRBV24-1,NA,14,NA,TRBJ1-1,CATSPREGNTEAFF,TGTGCCACCAGTCCCAGGGAAGGGAACACTGAAGCTTTCTTT
TRBV18,TRBD1,15,NA,TRBJ1-1,CASSDRRDRNTEAFF,TGTGCCAGCTCAGACCGCCGGGACAGAAACACTGAAGCTTTCTTT
TRBV18,TRBD1,14,NA,TRBJ1-1,CASTNRQGGPEAFF,TGTGCCAGCACTAATAGACAGGGGGGACCTGAAGCTTTCTTT
TRBV12-3/TRBV12-4,NA,13,NA,TRBJ2-2,CASSLSWTGELFF,TGTGCCAGCAGTCTTAGTTGGACCGGGGAGCTGTTTTTT
TRBV5-1,TRBD2,16,NA,TRBJ2-1,CASSLAQRGGLHEQFF,TGCGCCAGCAGCTTGGCCCAACGGGGGGGCCTGCATGAGCAGTTCTTC
TRBV6-5,NA,13,NA,TRBJ1-2,CASSTTTFYGYTF,TGTGCCAGCAGCACTACCACATTCTATGGCTACACCTTC
TRBV7-2,TRBD1,14,NA,TRBJ2-2,CASSGDRYTGELFF,TGTGCCAGCAGCGGGGACAGGTACACCGGGGAGCTGTTTTTT
TRBV5-4,NA,15,NA,TRBJ1-1,CASSSQQGKNTEAFF,TGTGCCAGCAGCTCCCAACAGGGAAAGAACACTGAAGCTTTCTTT
TRBV11-3,NA,12,NA,TRBJ1-1,CASSLRQGEAFF,TGTGCCAGCAGCTTACGCCAGGGTGAAGCTTTCTTT
TRBV6-6,NA,12,once,TRBJ2-1,CASSPTGNEQFF,TGTGCCAGCAGTCCTACAGGGAATGAGCAGTTCTTC
TRBV5-1,TRBD2,16,NA,TRBJ2-5,CASSQQGTSGQETQYF,TGCGCCAGCAGCCAACAGGGGACTAGCGGACAAGAGACCCAGTACTTC
TRBV2,TRBD2,16,NA,TRBJ2-3,CASSLAGGPSTDTQYF,TGTGCCAGCAGCCTAGCGGGGGGGCCGAGCACAGATACGCAGTATTTT
TRBV5-1,NA,15,NA,TRBJ1-3,CASSFSGTAGNTIYF,TGCGCCAGCAGCTTTTCGGGGACTGCTGGAAACACCATATATTTT
TRBV5-1,NA,15,NA,TRBJ1-6,CASSLGGLGVSALHF,TGCGCCAGCAGCTTGGGAGGACTAGGGGTGTCGGCCCTCCACTTT
TRBV6-5,TRBD1,14,few,TRBJ1-5,CASRDRVSNQPQHF,TGTGCCAGCAGAGACAGGGTGAGCAATCAGCCCCAGCATTTT
TRBV7-3,TRBD1,16,NA,TRBJ1-2,CASSLTPGQGSYGYTF,TGTGCCAGCAGCTTAACACCGGGACAGGGAAGCTATGGCTACACCTTC
TRBV5-1,NA,14,NA,TRBJ2-3,CASSPYSFTDTQYF,TGCGCCAGCAGCCCTTATTCCTTCACAGATACGCAGTATTTT
TRBV28,TRBD2,15,medium-sized,TRBJ2-1,CASSLLAGGNNEQFF,TGTGCCAGCAGTTTATTAGCGGGGGGCAACAATGAGCAGTTCTTC
TRBV2,NA,14,NA,TRBJ1-6,CASRRQAVNSPLHF,TGTGCCAGCAGAAGACAGGCGGTAAATTCACCCCTCCACTTT
TRBV12-5,TRBD1,14,NA,TRBJ1-2,CARGPRDRAYGYTF,TGTGCTAGAGGCCCCCGGGACAGGGCTTATGGCTACACCTTC
TRBV28,NA,13,NA,TRBJ2-4,CASSPQGRNIQYF,TGTGCCAGCAGTCCCCAGGGGCGGAACATTCAGTACTTC
TRBV6-7,TRBD1,18,NA,TRBJ1-1,CASSYLGQGRHCVTEAFF,TGTGCCAGCAGTTACCTGGGACAGGGGCGCCACTGTGTCACTGAAGCTTTCTTT
TRBV2,NA,16,NA,TRBJ1-3,CASSELRVTAGNTIYF,TGTGCCAGCAGTGAATTAAGAGTGACAGCTGGAAACACCATATATTTT